This is a list of T cell receptor beta chains from one sample in a study of T cells in Graves' hyperthyroidism and ophthalmopathy. TCRdb ran MiXCR on the multiplex PCR reads and lists one entry per CDR3 protein. The data contain 500,000 to 700,000 distinct CDR3 sequences, 16% of them singletons. The material sequenced was blood. Every receptor here comes from a woman in her late teens or twenties with Graves' hyperthyroidism. Both conserved end residues are part of each CDR3. The D gene is left open where the match is weak. Clone size is given for some rows only: seen once, a few or many times, or a class if the clone is expanded.

clone size,D gene,J gene,V gene,CDR3 protein,CDR3 DNA
few,NA,TRBJ1-6,TRBV20-1,CSARLPSMGGSPLHF,TGCAGTGCTAGATTGCCCTCCATGGGTGGTTCACCCCTCCACTTT
NA,NA,TRBJ2-2,TRBV10-1,CASSGGRGELFF,TGCGCCAGCAGTGGGGGACGCGGGGAGCTGTTTTTT
many,NA,TRBJ2-1,TRBV7-3,CASSLTSYNEQFF,TGTGCCAGCAGCTTAACTTCCTACAATGAGCAGTTCTTC
few,TRBD2,TRBJ2-1,TRBV19,CATQRTSGNSYNEQFF,TGTGCCACACAGAGGACTAGCGGGAACTCATACAATGAGCAGTTCTTC
many,TRBD2,TRBJ2-5,TRBV7-2,CASSGGGLAGEETQYF,TGTGCCAGCAGCGGGGGGGGGCTAGCGGGGGAAGAGACCCAGTACTTC
many,TRBD1,TRBJ2-7,TRBV12-3/TRBV12-4,CASSYGQGDYEQYF,TGTGCCAGCAGCTATGGACAGGGGGACTACGAGCAGTACTTC
once,TRBD2,TRBJ2-3,TRBV20-1,CSAKAGATDTQYF,TGCAGTGCCAAAGCGGGGGCCACAGATACGCAGTATTTT
many,TRBD1,TRBJ1-6,TRBV6-1,CASRRDRGGSPLHF,TGTGCCAGCAGGCGGGACAGGGGTGGTTCACCCCTCCACTTT
NA,NA,TRBJ2-5,TRBV19,CASSLQAQGGETQYF,TGTGCCAGTAGTCTACAGGCACAGGGAGGCGAGACCCAGTACTTC
once,TRBD1,TRBJ2-7,TRBV2,CASSRLGGQGYEQYF,TGTGCCAGCAGTCGTCTTGGGGGACAGGGATACGAGCAGTACTTC
NA,NA,TRBJ2-7,TRBV28,CASSITRAQGEQYF,TGTGCCAGCAGTATTACAAGGGCCCAGGGCGAGCAGTACTTC
few,TRBD2,TRBJ2-3,TRBV20-1,CSARVGGRTDTQYF,TGCAGTGCTAGGGTGGGCGGGAGAACAGATACGCAGTATTTT
NA,TRBD2,TRBJ2-3,TRBV5-5,CASSLRPGLAAPDTQYF,TGTGCCAGCAGCCTCCGCCCGGGACTAGCGGCCCCAGATACGCAGTATTTT
once,NA,TRBJ1-1,TRBV29-1,CSVAGGGRTEAFF,TGCAGCGTCGCGGGCGGTGGAAGGACTGAAGCTTTCTTT
many,NA,TRBJ1-2,TRBV30,CAWKNLDGYTF,TGTGCCTGGAAGAACCTGGATGGCTACACCTTC
many,TRBD2,TRBJ2-5,TRBV20-1,CSARGAGTLETQYF,TGCAGTGCTAGAGGAGCGGGAACTCTTGAGACCCAGTACTTC
NA,TRBD1,TRBJ2-5,TRBV27,CASSTLQGRETQYF,TGTGCCAGCAGTACTTTACAGGGGCGGGAGACCCAGTACTTC
few,TRBD2,TRBJ2-5,TRBV27,CASSLGGRYIQETQYF,TGTGCCAGCAGTTTAGGCGGGAGGTATATCCAAGAGACCCAGTACTTC
NA,TRBD1,TRBJ2-1,TRBV4-1,CASSFENRGREQFF,TGCGCCAGCAGCTTTGAAAACAGGGGACGGGAGCAGTTCTTC
many,TRBD1,TRBJ1-2,TRBV12-3/TRBV12-4,CASSYGQGFGYTF,TGTGCCAGCAGCTATGGACAGGGGTTTGGCTACACCTTC
few,NA,TRBJ1-2,TRBV7-2,CASSSQFNPRGYGYTF,TGTGCCAGCAGCTCACAGTTTAACCCGCGAGGCTATGGCTACACCTTC
many,TRBD2,TRBJ2-1,TRBV3-1,CASSRTRSGEQFF,TGTGCCAGCAGCCGGACTAGATCGGGTGAGCAGTTCTTC